Sequencing of this T cell receptor (beta chain) was carried out in a study of regulatory T cells in long-lasting Graves disease. Whole-study results and caveats: TCR diversity was lower in persistent Graves' patients than in newly diagnosed ones.

In building TCR beta libraries, iRepertoire HTBI primers were used together with Arm-PCR of CDR3 regions. TCRdb re-analysed the multiplex PCR reads in MiXCR, keeping a single row per CDR3 protein. The data hold 400,000 to 450,000 distinct CDR3 sequences, with about 17% observed a single time. Germline V CDR1 and CDR2: SNHLY, FYNNEI. CDR3 length equals 15 residues. The time point was: newly diagnosed GD, antithyroid drugs for less than 3 months. Construction of the TCR library relied on RNA isolated from PBMCs. A few counts support this clonotype. The antigen remains unidentified. A read error may explain this, as a much larger clone is one base away. These data were also filed under a second study, of T cells in Graves' hyperthyroidism and ophthalmopathy. That study reports: Used for diagnoses were clinical symptoms, serum thyroxine and TRAb, thyroid ultrasound and orbital computed tomography. TCR CDR3 underwent first-round RT-PCR with the HTBI primer set.

This TCR derives from a woman in her thirties with Graves disease. The V and J genes are TRBV2 and TRBJ2-3; 8 nucleotides agree with TRBD2. The sequencing used peripheral blood mononuclear cells (PBMCs), collected at new diagnosis, from a patient treated with antithyroid drugs. The CDR3 DNA follows: TGTGCCGGCAGTGACCCCGCGGGGGGAGGAGATACGCAGTATTTT. Translation gives CAGSDPAGGGDTQYF.